The next 25 T cell receptor beta chains were all read from a single sample in a study of blood T cells in healthy people across ages. For the second PCR, which ran for about 7 to 11 cycles, a sample-barcoded 5' primer and a J-beta primer mix were used. TCRdb reanalysed the 5' RACE reads using MiXCR and keeps one entry per CDR3 protein. Of about 1,500,000 distinct CDR3 sequences in the sample, approximately 28% are singletons; the top ten hold less than 9.5%. The sample consisted of blood. The receptors shown here come from a woman in her 30s in good health.

About this clonotype: Germline and junction disagree at one end, which may indicate a read error. The chain links TRBV7-9 to TRBJ1-2, with D perhaps TRBD1 (6 bases). CDR3 size: 12 residues. Per the germline V gene, CDR1 is SEHNR and CDR2 is FQNEAQ (reference sequence). The chain's CDR3 is CANSQQGNGYTF. The CDR3 DNA sequence: TGTGCCAACAGCCAACAGGGCAATGGCTACACCTTC. The full variable domain, in which reference TRBV7-9 and TRBJ1-2 provide the parts outside the CDR3, is DTGVSQNPRHKITKRGQNVTFRCDPISEHNRLYWYRQTLGQGPEFLTYFQNEAQLEKSRLLSDRFSAERPKGSFSTLEIQRTEQGDSAMYLCANSQQGNGYTFGSGTRLTVV.

This clonotype was counted ten times or more. The V call is TRBV30, the J call TRBJ2-7; D is possibly TRBD2 (6 bases). The V gene lost 1 base and the J gene lost 6 bases, with 13 bases spanning the gap. The CDR3 is 13 residues long. CDR1 is GTSNPN, CDR2 SVGIG, per germline (reference sequence). Here the CDR3 DNA reads TGTGCCTGGAGTGATGGGGTTAGCGGCGAGCAGTACTTC. Protein sequence: CAWSDGVSGEQYF.

V is TRBV21-1 and J is TRBJ2-4; TRBD2, the D gene given by the table, was not confirmed from the DNA. The J call is doubtful: the DNA matches TRBJ2-7 better. TRBV21-1 is an annotated pseudogene. The CDR3 extends over 16 amino acids. The CDR3 coding sequence is TGTGCCAGCTTTCTGCGCTGGGGCGGGATGGGCTACGAGCAGTACTTC. This codes for CASFLRWGGMGYEQYF.

This clonotype was seen repeatedly, ten times or more. The chain combines TRBV7-2 with TRBJ1-2; D is ambiguous. The CDR3 totals 15 residues. The germline V gene has CDR1 SGHTA and CDR2 FQGNSA. V was pared by 5 bases and J by 1 base, with 14 bases between. As DNA, the CDR3 is TGTGCCAGCAGCCCGCGAGGGCCTAGTAACTATGGCTACACCTTC. Protein product: CASSPRGPSNYGYTF.

V gene TRBV5-1 combines with J gene TRBJ1-2; TRBD1 matches at 9 bases. Germline V gene data show CDR1 as SGHRS and CDR2 as YFSETQ. With 3 bases clipped from V and 4 bases from J, the junction kept 7 bases outside the gene matches. The CDR3 length is 15 residues. CDR3 region: CASSSEQGAGYGYTF. For the CDR3, the DNA is TGCGCCAGCAGCTCGGAACAGGGGGCAGGCTATGGCTACACCTTC.

This clonotype was seen only a few times. The rearrangement joins TRBV5-1 to TRBJ2-1; no definite D call. Trimming removed 4 bases from V and 10 bases from J, with 21 bases in between. The germline V gene encodes CDR1 SGHRS and CDR2 YFSETQ. The CDR3 has 15 amino acids. The DNA for the CDR3 is TGCGCCAGCAGCGCCGCGATGGTACCCGCAATGGAGCAGTTCTTC. Translation gives CASSAAMVPAMEQFF.

This clonotype appeared a few times. The rearrangement links TRBV6-5 to TRBJ2-3; the match to TRBD2 covers 8 bases. This CDR3 region has 17 residues. CDR1 is MNHEY and CDR2 is SVGAGI in the germline V gene. V shed 0 bases, J shed 1 base, and the junction held 6 bases outside the gene matches. CDR3 bases: TGTGCCAGCAGTTACTCCCGACCGACTAGCGGCACAGATACGCAGTATTTT. Translation gives CASSYSRPTSGTDTQYF.

The rearrangement uses TRBV12-3 or TRBV12-4 and TRBJ2-7; D perhaps matches TRBD1 (6 bases). The CDR3 totals 15 residues. V was cut by 2 bases and J by 8 bases, with 19 bases left in between. The DNA of the CDR3 is TGTGCCAGCAGTTTACGCGGACAGCTCCTCGTCAAGCAGTACTTC. Amino acids: CASSLRGQLLVKQYF.

This clonotype was observed a handful of times. The rearrangement joins TRBV5-6 to TRBJ1-1, with D possibly TRBD1 on 6 matching bases. The CDR3 is made up of 15 amino acids. Trimming cost V 4 bases and J 5 bases, with 18 bases left between them. From germline, CDR1 is SGHDT and CDR2 YYEEEE. The CDR3 DNA is TGTGCCAGCAGCCCCATCGGGGGGGCGTCGACTGAAGCTTTCTTT. It encodes CASSPIGGASTEAFF.

This clonotype has a count of ten or more. The gene calls are TRBV5-1 and TRBJ2-1; the D is unclear. CDR1 and CDR2 from the germline V gene are SGHRS and YFSETQ. The CDR3 contains 12 residues. The V gene lost 7 bases and the J gene lost 2 bases, with 7 bases spanning the gap. The CDR3 reads CASASPYNEQFF. Written as DNA, the CDR3 is TGCGCCAGCGCCTCCCCCTACAATGAGCAGTTCTTC.

Notes on this clonotype: One end of the junction is discordant with germline, which a read error may explain. This sequence joins TRBV5-1 and TRBJ2-1, with TRBD2 identical over 8 bases. From germline, CDR1 is SGHRS and CDR2 YFSETQ. This CDR3 is 14 amino acids long. The CDR3 bases are TGCGCCAACAGCTCGGGGGGCGGGGGGACGTCGCAGTTCTTC. Its translation is CANSSGGGGTSQFF. Using reference TRBV5-1 and TRBJ2-1 for the parts outside the CDR3, the full variable domain is KAGVTQTPRYLIKTRGQQVTLSCSPISGHRSVSWYQQTPGQGLQFLFEYFSETQRNKGNFPGRFSGRQFSNSRSEMNVSTLELGDSALYLCANSSGGGGTSQFFGPGTRLTVL.

This clonotype was detected once. This sequence joins TRBV18 and TRBJ1-1; D remains ambiguous. V lost 1 base to trimming and J lost 4 bases, with 4 bases between them. Germline V gene sequence: CDR1 KGHSH, CDR2 LQKENI. This CDR3 contains 12 residues. CDR3 nucleotide sequence: TGTGCCAGCTCACCACGGAGCACTGAAGCTTTCTTT. This gives the protein CASSPRSTEAFF.

The chain combines TRBV9 with TRBJ1-1, with D possibly being TRBD1 (6 bases). Germline CDR1 and CDR2: SGDLS and YYNGEE. Trimming shortened V by 4 bases and J by 2 bases, and 15 bases separated the two germline ends. CDR3 length equals 15 residues. The CDR3 loop reads CASSKNGQSNTEAFF. The DNA for the CDR3 is TGTGCCAGCAGCAAAAACGGACAGTCAAACACTGAAGCTTTCTTT.

A few counts support this clonotype. CDR3 in amino acids: CSAGDRDYGYTF. The CDR3 nucleotides are TGCAGTGCTGGGGACAGGGACTATGGCTACACCTTC. The genes are TRBV20-1 and TRBJ1-2; TRBD1 matches 9 bases. The J segment lost 3 bases and the V segment lost 5 bases, leaving 1 base of the junction unmatched. The CDR3 runs to 12 residues. Germline CDR1 is DFQATT and CDR2 is SNEGSKA (reference sequence).

A few counts support this clonotype. The gene calls are TRBV2 and TRBJ2-3; 11 bases are shared with TRBD2. The CDR3 length is 14 residues. Trimming at V came to 7 bases and at J to 5 bases, leaving 5 bases not matched to a gene. Per germline, CDR1 SNHLY and CDR2 FYNNEI. CDR3 loop: CASTNLAGGDTQYF. Written as DNA, the CDR3 is TGTGCCAGCACCAACCTAGCGGGGGGAGATACGCAGTATTTT.

The chain joins TRBV5-1 to TRBJ2-3; 12 nucleotides agree with TRBD1. V shed 3 bases, J shed 4 bases, and the junction held 9 bases outside the gene matches. The length of the CDR3 is 17 residues. In germline, CDR1 is SGHRS, CDR2 YFSETQ. This CDR3 is CASSWGTGGFRADTQYF. In DNA form, the CDR3 reads TGCGCCAGCAGCTGGGGGACAGGGGGCTTCCGCGCAGATACGCAGTATTTT.

The CDR3 nucleotides read TGTGCCAGCGCCCTCTCTGGAAACACCATATATTTT. It codes for CASALSGNTIYF. The chain is built from TRBV7-9 and TRBJ1-3; D is ambiguous. Germline values: CDR1 SEHNR, CDR2 FQNEAQ (reference sequence). The germline V and J ends were trimmed by 8 bases and 0 bases, with 5 bases remaining between them. The CDR3 loop spans 12 amino acids.

This clonotype was seen many times. V and J are TRBV4-3 and TRBJ2-7; D not resolved. From germline, CDR1 is LGHNA and CDR2 YSLEER. The CDR3 totals 13 residues. V was clipped by 0 bases and J by 7 bases, with 10 bases between them. CDR3 bases: TGCGCCAGCAGCCAAGAGGCTAACAGAGAGCAGTACTTC. Amino acid sequence: CASSQEANREQYF.

The CDR3 DNA sequence: TGCAGTGCTAGTGCGAGGGGGGGAGGGGCCACAGATACGCAGTATTTT. Its protein product is CSASARGGGATDTQYF. The genes are TRBV20-1 and TRBJ2-3; D is possibly TRBD2 (7 bases). Germline V lookup: CDR1 DFQATT, CDR2 SNEGSKA (reference sequence). Trimming pared 3 bases from V and 2 bases from J, leaving 18 bases between. The CDR3 is made up of 16 amino acids.

This clonotype was observed at least ten times. The CDR3 bases are TGTGCCAGCAGCTTTCAGCGGGAGACCCAGTACTTC. It yields the protein CASSFQRETQYF. The chain combines TRBV5-5 with TRBJ2-5; the D gene is possibly TRBD2 (5 bases). CDR1 and CDR2 from the germline V gene are SGHKS and YYEKEE (reference sequence). Trimming stripped 2 bases from V and 5 bases from J, with 7 bases between. The CDR3 is 12 amino acids.

This rearrangement joins TRBV5-1 to TRBJ2-1; 10 nucleotides match TRBD1. The J segment lost 2 bases and the V segment lost 4 bases, leaving 6 bases of the junction unmatched. Germline loops: CDR1 SGHRS, CDR2 YFSETQ. The CDR3 totals 16 residues. In nucleotides, the CDR3 is TGCGCCAGCAGCGCCGGCGGGACAGGGGCCTACAATGAGCAGTTCTTC. Amino acid sequence: CASSAGGTGAYNEQFF.

This clonotype was seen a handful of times. One end of the junction fails to match germline, which may point to a read error. V usage is TRBV12-3 or TRBV12-4 and J usage is TRBJ1-1; D remains unclear. This CDR3 spans 12 amino acids. CDR3 region: CVSSREGEEAFF. The CDR3 DNA is TGTGTCAGCAGCCGGGAGGGCGAAGAAGCTTTCTTT.

The DNA of the CDR3 is TGCAGTGCTCCGACTCACCCTAGCACAGATACGCAGTATTTT. Its translation is CSAPTHPSTDTQYF. V is TRBV20-1 and J is TRBJ2-3; D is unresolved. Trimming shortened V by 5 bases and J by 0 bases, and 12 bases separated the two germline ends. Germline V lookup: CDR1 DFQATT, CDR2 SNEGSKA (reference sequence). The CDR3 spans 14 residues.

The rearrangement joins TRBV4-2 to TRBJ2-7; D might be TRBD2 (5 bases). V dropped 3 bases and J dropped 0 bases, with 15 bases sitting between them. The CDR3 totals 16 residues. Looked up from germline, CDR1 is LGHNA and CDR2 is YNFKEQ. The CDR3 loop reads CASSHQEADSSYEQYF. In DNA form, the CDR3 reads TGTGCCAGCAGCCACCAGGAGGCTGATAGCTCCTACGAGCAGTACTTC.

Many counts were recorded for this clonotype. This chain joins TRBV24-1 and TRBJ2-5; TRBD2 aligns across 7 bases. The CDR3 is 11 amino acids. V lost 5 bases, J lost 11 bases, and 4 bases stayed unmatched. Germline V CDR1 and CDR2: KGHDR, SFDVKD. Here the CDR3 reads CATSGGGEQYF. The CDR3, as DNA: TGTGCCACCAGTGGCGGGGGAGAGCAGTACTTC.